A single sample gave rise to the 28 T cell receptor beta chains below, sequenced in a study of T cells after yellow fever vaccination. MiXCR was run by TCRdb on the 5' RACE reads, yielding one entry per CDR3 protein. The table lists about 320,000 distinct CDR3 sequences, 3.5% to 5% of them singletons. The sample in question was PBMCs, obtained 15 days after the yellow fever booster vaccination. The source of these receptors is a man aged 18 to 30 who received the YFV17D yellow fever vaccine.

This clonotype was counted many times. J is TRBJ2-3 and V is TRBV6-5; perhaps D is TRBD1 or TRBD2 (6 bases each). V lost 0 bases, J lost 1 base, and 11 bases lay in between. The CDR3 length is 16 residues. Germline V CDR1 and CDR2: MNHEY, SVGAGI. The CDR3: CASSYSGGAGTDTQYF. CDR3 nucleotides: TGTGCCAGCAGTTACTCGGGGGGCGCGGGCACAGATACGCAGTATTTT.

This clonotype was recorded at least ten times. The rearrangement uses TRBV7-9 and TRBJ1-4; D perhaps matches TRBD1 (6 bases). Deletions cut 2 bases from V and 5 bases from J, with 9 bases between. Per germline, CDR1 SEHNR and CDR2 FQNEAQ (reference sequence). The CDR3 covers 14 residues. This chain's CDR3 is CASSLRQANEKLFF. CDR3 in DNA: TGTGCCAGCAGCTTAAGACAGGCAAATGAAAAACTGTTTTTT.

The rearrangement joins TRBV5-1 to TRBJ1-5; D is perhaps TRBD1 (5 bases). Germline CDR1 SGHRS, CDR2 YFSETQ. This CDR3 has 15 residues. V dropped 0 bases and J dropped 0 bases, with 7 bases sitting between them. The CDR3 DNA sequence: TGCGCCAGCAGCTTGGGACAGAATAGCAATCAGCCCCAGCATTTT. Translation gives CASSLGQNSNQPQHF.

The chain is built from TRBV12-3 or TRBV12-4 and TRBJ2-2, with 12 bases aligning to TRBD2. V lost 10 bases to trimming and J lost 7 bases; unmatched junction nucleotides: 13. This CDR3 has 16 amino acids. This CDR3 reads CAISGLAGSAVGELFF. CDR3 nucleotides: TGTGCCATCTCCGGACTAGCGGGGTCCGCTGTCGGGGAGCTGTTTTTT.

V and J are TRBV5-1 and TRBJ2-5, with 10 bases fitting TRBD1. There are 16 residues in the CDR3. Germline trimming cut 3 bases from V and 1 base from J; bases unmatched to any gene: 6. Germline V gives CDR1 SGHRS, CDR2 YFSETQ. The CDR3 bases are TGCGCCAGCAGCTCAAGGACAGGGGGTATCCAAGAGACCCAGTACTTC. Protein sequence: CASSSRTGGIQETQYF.

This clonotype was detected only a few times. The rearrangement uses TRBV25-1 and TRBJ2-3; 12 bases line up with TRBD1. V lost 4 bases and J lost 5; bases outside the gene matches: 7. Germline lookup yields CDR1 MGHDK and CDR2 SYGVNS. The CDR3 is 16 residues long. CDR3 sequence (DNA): TGTGCCAGCAGTGCTACTGGGGACAGGGGGCTAGATACGCAGTATTTT. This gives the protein CASSATGDRGLDTQYF.

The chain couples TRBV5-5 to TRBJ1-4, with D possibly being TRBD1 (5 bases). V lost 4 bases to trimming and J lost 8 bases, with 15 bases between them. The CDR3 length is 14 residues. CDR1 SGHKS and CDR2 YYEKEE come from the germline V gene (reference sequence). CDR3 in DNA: TGTGCCAGCAGCCTCCTTCCCAGGGACGAAAAACTGTTTTTT. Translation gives CASSLLPRDEKLFF.

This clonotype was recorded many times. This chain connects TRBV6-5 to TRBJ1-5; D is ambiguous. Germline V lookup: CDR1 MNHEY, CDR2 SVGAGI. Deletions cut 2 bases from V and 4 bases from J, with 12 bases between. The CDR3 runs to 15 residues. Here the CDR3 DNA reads TGTGCCAGCAGTTACAAGAGAACCTCTAATCAGCCCCAGCATTTT. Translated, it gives CASSYKRTSNQPQHF.

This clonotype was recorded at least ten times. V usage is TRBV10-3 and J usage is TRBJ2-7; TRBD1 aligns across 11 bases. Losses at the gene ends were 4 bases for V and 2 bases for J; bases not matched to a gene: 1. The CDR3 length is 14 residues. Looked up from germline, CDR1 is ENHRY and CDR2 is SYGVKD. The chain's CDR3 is CAISAGQGAYEQYF. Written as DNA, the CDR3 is TGTGCCATCAGTGCGGGACAGGGGGCCTACGAGCAGTACTTC.

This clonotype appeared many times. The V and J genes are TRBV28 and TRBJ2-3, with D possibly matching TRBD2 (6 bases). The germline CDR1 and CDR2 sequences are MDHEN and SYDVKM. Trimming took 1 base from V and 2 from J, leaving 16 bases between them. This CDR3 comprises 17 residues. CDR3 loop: CASSLLAAGQATDTQYF. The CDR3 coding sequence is TGTGCCAGCAGTTTATTAGCAGCGGGTCAGGCCACAGATACGCAGTATTTT.

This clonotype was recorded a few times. The CDR3 DNA is TGTGCCAGCAGCCATGCAGGGGCCCCCACTGAAGCTTTCTTT. It is translated as CASSHAGAPTEAFF. V usage is TRBV7-9 and J usage is TRBJ1-1, with a tentative D call TRBD1 (6 bases). The CDR3 consists of 14 residues. CDR1 and CDR2 (germline): SEHNR, FQNEAQ (reference sequence). With 5 bases removed from V and 4 bases from J, the gap between germline ends came to 14 bases.

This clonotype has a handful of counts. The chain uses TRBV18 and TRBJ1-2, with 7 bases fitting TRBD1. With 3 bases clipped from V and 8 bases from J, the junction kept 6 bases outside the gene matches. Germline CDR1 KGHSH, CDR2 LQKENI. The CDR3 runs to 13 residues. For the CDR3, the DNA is TGTGCCAGCTCACCGACGGGACAGTCGGGCTACACCTTC. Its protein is CASSPTGQSGYTF.

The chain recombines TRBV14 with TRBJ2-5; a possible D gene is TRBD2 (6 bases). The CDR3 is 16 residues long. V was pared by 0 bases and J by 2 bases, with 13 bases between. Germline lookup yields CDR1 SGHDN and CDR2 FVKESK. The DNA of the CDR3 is TGTGCCAGCAGCCAAGAATTGGCGGGGACTCAAGAGACCCAGTACTTC. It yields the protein CASSQELAGTQETQYF.

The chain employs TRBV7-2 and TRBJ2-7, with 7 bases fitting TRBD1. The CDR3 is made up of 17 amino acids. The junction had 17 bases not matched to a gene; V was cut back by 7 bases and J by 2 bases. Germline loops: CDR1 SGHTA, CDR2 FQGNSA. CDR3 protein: CASITRETGVPPYEQYV. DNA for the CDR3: TGTGCCAGCATCACCCGAGAAACAGGGGTCCCCCCCTACGAGCAGTACGTC.

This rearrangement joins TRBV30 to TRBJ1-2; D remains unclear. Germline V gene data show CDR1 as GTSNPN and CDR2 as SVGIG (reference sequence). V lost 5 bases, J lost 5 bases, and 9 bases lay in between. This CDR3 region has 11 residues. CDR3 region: CAWFGGYGYTF. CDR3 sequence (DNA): TGTGCCTGGTTTGGAGGGTATGGCTACACCTTC.

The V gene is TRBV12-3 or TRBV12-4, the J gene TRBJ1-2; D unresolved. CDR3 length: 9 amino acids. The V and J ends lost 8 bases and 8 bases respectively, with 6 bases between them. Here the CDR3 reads CASGYGYTF. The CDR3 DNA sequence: TGTGCCAGCGGGTACGGCTACACCTTC.

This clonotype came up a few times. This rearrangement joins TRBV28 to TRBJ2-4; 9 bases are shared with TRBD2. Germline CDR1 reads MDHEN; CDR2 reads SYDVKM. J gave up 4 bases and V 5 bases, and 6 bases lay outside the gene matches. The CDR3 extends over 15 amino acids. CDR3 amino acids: CASSTLAGGKNIQYF. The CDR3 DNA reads TGTGCCAGCAGTACGCTCGCGGGGGGGAAAAACATTCAGTACTTC.

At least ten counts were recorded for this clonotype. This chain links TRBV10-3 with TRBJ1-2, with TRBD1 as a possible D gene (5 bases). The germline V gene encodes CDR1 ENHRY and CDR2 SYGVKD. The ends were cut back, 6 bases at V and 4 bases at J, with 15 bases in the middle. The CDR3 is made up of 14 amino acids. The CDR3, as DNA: TGTGCCATCAGAGCGGGGCCTCATAGCTATGGCTACACCTTC. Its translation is CAIRAGPHSYGYTF.

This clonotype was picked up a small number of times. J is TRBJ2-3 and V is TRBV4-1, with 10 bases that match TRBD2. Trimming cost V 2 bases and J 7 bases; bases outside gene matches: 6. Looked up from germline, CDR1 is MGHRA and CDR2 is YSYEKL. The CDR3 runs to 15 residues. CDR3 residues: CASSQSQGLAYTQYF. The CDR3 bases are TGCGCCAGCAGCCAAAGTCAGGGACTAGCGTATACGCAGTATTTT.

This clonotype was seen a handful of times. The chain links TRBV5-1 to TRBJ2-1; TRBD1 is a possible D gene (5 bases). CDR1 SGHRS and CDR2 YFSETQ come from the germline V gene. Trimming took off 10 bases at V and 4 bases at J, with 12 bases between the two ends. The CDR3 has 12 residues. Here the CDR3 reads CAVRGTYNEQFF. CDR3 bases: TGCGCCGTAAGGGGAACGTACAATGAGCAGTTCTTC.

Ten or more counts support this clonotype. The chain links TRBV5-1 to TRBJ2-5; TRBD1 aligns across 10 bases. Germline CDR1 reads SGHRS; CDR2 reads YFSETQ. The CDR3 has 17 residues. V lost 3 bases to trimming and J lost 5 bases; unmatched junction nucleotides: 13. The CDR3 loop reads CASSSTPGQGLWETQYF. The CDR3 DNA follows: TGCGCCAGCAGCTCGACCCCGGGACAGGGGTTGTGGGAGACCCAGTACTTC.

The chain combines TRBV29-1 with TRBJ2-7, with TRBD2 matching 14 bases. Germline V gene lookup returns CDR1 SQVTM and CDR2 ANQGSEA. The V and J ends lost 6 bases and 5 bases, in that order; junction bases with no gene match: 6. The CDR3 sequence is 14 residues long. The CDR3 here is CSVDGLAGGHEQYF. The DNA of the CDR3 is TGCAGCGTGGACGGACTAGCGGGGGGCCACGAGCAGTACTTC.

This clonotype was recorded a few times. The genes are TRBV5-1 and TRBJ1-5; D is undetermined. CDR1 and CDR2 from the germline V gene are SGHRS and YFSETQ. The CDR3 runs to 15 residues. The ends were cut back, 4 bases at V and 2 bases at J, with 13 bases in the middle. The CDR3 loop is CASSPAGMGNQPQHF. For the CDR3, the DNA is TGCGCCAGCAGCCCGGCAGGTATGGGCAATCAGCCCCAGCATTTT.

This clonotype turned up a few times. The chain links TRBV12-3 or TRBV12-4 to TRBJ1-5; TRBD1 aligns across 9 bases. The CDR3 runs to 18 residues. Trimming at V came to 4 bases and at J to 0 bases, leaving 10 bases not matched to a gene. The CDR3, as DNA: TGTGCCAGCAGTTATGGGACAGGGTGGCCGCATAGCAATCAGCCCCAGCATTTT. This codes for CASSYGTGWPHSNQPQHF.

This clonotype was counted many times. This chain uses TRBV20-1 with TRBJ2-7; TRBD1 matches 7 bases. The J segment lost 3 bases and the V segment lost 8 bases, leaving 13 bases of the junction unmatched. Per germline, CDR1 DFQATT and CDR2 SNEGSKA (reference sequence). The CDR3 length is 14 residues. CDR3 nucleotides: TGCAGTTGCCTGCGACAGGGAACCGTCTACGAGCAGTACTTC. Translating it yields CSCLRQGTVYEQYF.

CDR3 in DNA: TGTGCCAGCAGTACCTCGGACAGAAACACTGAAGCTTTCTTT. The encoded protein is CASSTSDRNTEAFF. The chain employs TRBV6-2 or TRBV6-3 and TRBJ1-1; TRBD1 might be the D (6 bases). With 5 bases removed from V and 2 bases from J, the gap between germline ends came to 12 bases. CDR1 is MNHEY and CDR2 is SVGEGT in the germline V gene. The CDR3 loop spans 14 amino acids.

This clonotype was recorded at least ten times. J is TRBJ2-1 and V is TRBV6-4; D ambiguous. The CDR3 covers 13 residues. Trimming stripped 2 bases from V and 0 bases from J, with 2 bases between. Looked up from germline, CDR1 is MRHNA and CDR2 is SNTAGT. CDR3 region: CASSDSSYNEQFF. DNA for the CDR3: TGTGCCAGCAGTGACAGCTCCTACAATGAGCAGTTCTTC.

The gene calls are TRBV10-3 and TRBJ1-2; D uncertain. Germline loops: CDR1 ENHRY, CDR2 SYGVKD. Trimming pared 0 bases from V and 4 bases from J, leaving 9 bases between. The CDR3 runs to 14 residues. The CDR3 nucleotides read TGTGCCATCAGTGAGTCAGGAGGGATCTATGGCTACACCTTC. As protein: CAISESGGIYGYTF.